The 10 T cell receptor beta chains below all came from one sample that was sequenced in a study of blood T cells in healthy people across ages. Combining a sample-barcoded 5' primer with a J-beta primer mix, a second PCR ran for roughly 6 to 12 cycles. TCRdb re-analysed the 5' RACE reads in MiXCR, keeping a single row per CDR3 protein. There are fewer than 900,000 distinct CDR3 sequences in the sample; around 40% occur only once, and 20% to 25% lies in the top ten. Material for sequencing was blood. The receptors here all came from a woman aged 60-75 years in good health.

The CDR3 loop reads CSARDKSGWARPRQFF. The DNA for the CDR3 is TGCAGTGCTAGAGATAAAAGCGGGTGGGCCCGTCCCAGGCAGTTCTTC. The J gene is TRBJ2-1, the V gene TRBV20-1; perhaps TRBD2 as D (6 bases). With 0 bases removed from V and 12 bases from J, the gap between germline ends came to 24 bases. CDR3 length equals 16 residues. CDR1 is DFQATT, CDR2 SNEGSKA, per germline (reference sequence).

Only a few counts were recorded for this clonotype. CDR3 coding DNA: TGTGCCAGCAGTCCTCCAGGCTCGGCCACAGATACGCAGTATTTT. This encodes CASSPPGSATDTQYF. The chain uses TRBV7-3 and TRBJ2-3; D gene unclear. Germline CDR1 reads SGHTA; CDR2 reads FQGTGA. V was shortened by 6 bases and J by 2 bases, with 15 bases between the two germline ends. The CDR3 is made up of 15 amino acids.

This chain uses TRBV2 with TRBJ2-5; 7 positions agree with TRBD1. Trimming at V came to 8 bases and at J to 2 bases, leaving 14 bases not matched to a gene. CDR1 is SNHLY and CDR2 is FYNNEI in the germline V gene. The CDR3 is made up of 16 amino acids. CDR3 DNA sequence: TGTGCCAGCGGGGAATCCCGACAGGGTTTGCAAGAGACCCAGTACTTC. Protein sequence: CASGESRQGLQETQYF.

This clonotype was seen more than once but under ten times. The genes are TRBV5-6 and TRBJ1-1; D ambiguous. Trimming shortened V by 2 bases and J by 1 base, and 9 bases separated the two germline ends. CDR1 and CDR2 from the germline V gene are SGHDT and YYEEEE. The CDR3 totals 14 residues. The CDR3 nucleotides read TGTGCCAGCAGCTTTCTTTCAGGGAACACTGAAGCTTTCTTT. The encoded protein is CASSFLSGNTEAFF.

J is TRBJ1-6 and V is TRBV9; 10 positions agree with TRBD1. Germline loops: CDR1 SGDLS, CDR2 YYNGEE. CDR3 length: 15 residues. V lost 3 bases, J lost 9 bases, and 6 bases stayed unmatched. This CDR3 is CASSAARDRGSPLHF. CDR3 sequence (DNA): TGTGCCAGCAGCGCAGCCCGGGACAGGGGTTCACCCCTCCACTTT.

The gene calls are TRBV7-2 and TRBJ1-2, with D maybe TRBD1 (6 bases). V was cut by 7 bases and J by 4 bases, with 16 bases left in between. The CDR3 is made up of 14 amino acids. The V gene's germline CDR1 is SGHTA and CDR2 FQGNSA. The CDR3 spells CASTLGQWSYGYTF. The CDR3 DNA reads TGTGCCAGCACCCTCGGACAGTGGAGCTATGGCTACACCTTC.

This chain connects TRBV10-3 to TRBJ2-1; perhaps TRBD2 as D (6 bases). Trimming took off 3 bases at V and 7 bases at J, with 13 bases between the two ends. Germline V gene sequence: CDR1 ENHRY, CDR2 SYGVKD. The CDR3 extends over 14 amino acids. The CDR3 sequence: CAISDTSPLNEQFF. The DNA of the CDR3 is TGTGCCATCAGTGATACTAGCCCCTTGAATGAGCAGTTCTTC.

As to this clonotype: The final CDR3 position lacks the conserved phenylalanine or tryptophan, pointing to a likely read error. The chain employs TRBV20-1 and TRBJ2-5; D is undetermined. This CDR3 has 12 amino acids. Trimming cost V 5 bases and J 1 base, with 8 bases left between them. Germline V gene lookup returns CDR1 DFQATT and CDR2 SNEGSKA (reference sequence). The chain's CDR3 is CSAQRIQETQYL. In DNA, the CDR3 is TGCAGTGCTCAGAGGATCCAAGAGACCCAGTACCTC.

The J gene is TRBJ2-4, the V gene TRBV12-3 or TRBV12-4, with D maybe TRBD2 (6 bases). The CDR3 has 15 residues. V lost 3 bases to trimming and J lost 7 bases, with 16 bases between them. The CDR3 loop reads CASSFDTGDTNIQYF. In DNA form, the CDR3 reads TGTGCCAGCAGTTTTGATACGGGAGACACCAACATTCAGTACTTC.

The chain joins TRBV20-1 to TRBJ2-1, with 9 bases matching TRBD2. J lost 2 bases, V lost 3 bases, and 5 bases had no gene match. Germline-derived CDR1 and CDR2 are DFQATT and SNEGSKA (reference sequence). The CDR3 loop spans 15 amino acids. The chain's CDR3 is CSARVAGVAYNEQFF. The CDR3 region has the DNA TGCAGTGCTAGGGTAGCGGGAGTCGCCTACAATGAGCAGTTCTTC.